The subject of this entry is one TCR beta chain. The data are from a study of blood T cells in healthy people across ages. The trim removed 5 bases at V and 6 bases at J, leaving 6 bases unmatched. Germline assignment: CDR1 MDHEN and CDR2 SYDVKM. This CDR3 has 14 residues. Combining a sample-barcoded 5' primer with a J-beta primer mix, a second PCR ran for 7 to 11 cycles. TCRdb analysed the 5' RACE reads with MiXCR anew, one entry per CDR3 protein. The sample carries roughly 930,000 distinct CDR3 sequences, 40% to 60% recorded once. This TCR was recovered from a man in his thirties or forties in good health. The rearrangement links TRBV28 to TRBJ1-2; TRBD1 agrees at 10 bases. Material for sequencing was blood. The CDR3 sequence is CASSGPGQGNGYTF. The DNA for the CDR3 is TGTGCCAGCAGTGGCCCGGGACAGGGGAATGGCTACACCTTC.